Shown below are 9 T cell receptor beta chains from a single sample sequenced in a study of cytomegalovirus exposure and HLA in healthy donors. PCR used 60 Vbeta primers and 13 Jbeta primers. The protocol was immunoSEQ multiplex PCR, while the TCRdb copy is restricted to in-frame clones and leaves out a portion. The table for this sample gives 100,000 to 150,000 clones. Sequenced material: PBMCs. The receptors shown here come from a man aged 25 to 40 in good health and CMV-seronegative.

The V and J genes are TRBV18 and TRBJ2-5; TRBD2 matches at 15 bases. CDR3 length: 18 residues. The trim removed 4 bases at V and 0 bases at J, leaving 6 bases unmatched. The germline V gene encodes CDR1 KGHSH and CDR2 LQKENI. In DNA, the CDR3 is TGTGCCAGCTCACTGGGACTAGCGGGAGGTCAAAACCAAGAGACCCAGTACTTC. Translating gives CASSLGLAGGQNQETQYF.

V gene TRBV5-1 combines with J gene TRBJ2-7, with 7 bases aligning to TRBD2. The germline V gene has CDR1 SGHRS and CDR2 YFSETQ. This CDR3 comprises 15 residues. Losses at the gene ends were 0 bases for V and 4 bases for J; bases not matched to a gene: 7. The CDR3 coding sequence is TGCGCCAGCAGCTTGGCCCCGGGAGCGGGATACGAGCAGTACTTC. Translated, it gives CASSLAPGAGYEQYF.

V gene TRBV4-2 combines with J gene TRBJ2-7; TRBD2 matches 9 bases. Trimming cost V 4 bases and J 2 bases; bases outside gene matches: 15. CDR1 and CDR2 (germline): LGHNA, YNFKEQ. CDR3 length equals 18 residues. The CDR3 reads CASSLGPAGGDPPYEQYF. CDR3 DNA: TGTGCCAGCAGCCTGGGGCCAGCGGGAGGAGACCCTCCCTACGAGCAGTACTTC.

The chain links TRBV7-2 to TRBJ2-2; no clear D gene. V dropped 8 bases and J dropped 0 bases, with 13 bases sitting between them. Germline V gene data show CDR1 as SGHTA and CDR2 as FQGNSA. The CDR3 is made up of 15 amino acids. CDR3 DNA sequence: TGTGCCAGCCATCAGCGATCCGCGAACACCGGGGAGCTGTTTTTT. Amino acids: CASHQRSANTGELFF.

The rearrangement uses TRBV6-5 and TRBJ1-1; D possibly corresponds to TRBD1 (6 bases). CDR3 length: 15 residues. The V gene's germline CDR1 is MNHEY and CDR2 SVGAGI. Trimming shortened V by 7 bases and J by 3 bases, and 18 bases separated the two germline ends. Written as DNA, the CDR3 is TGTGCCAGCATGGGGCAGAGGGCAGGGGACACTGAAGCTTTCTTT. Amino acid sequence: CASMGQRAGDTEAFF.

The rearrangement joins TRBV5-1 to TRBJ1-2; D is possibly TRBD1 (5 bases). Looked up from germline, CDR1 is SGHRS and CDR2 is YFSETQ. The CDR3 is 15 amino acids. V dropped 0 bases and J dropped 8 bases, with 17 bases sitting between them. CDR3 sequence (DNA): TGCGCCAGCAGCTTGGAAGGGGAAGCGTCGAGGGGCTACACCTTC. Translating gives CASSLEGEASRGYTF. The full variable domain, completed using reference TRBV5-1 and TRBJ1-2, is KAGVTQTPRYLIKTRGQQVTLSCSPISGHRSVSWYQQTPGQGLQFLFEYFSETQRNKGNFPGRFSGRQFSNSRSEMNVSTLELGDSALYLCASSLEGEASRGYTFGSGTRLTVV.

The rearrangement uses TRBV18 and TRBJ2-7, with 9 bases matching TRBD1. J was trimmed by 5 bases and V by 6 bases; bases with no gene match: 5. Germline V gene data show CDR1 as KGHSH and CDR2 as LQKENI. The length of the CDR3 is 13 residues. CDR3 in amino acids: CASSPGTGNEQYF. DNA of the CDR3: TGTGCCAGCTCCCCCGGGACAGGGAACGAGCAGTACTTC.

V usage is TRBV2 and J usage is TRBJ1-6; 9 bases match TRBD1. The J segment lost 10 bases and the V segment lost 3 bases, leaving 10 bases of the junction unmatched. CDR1 and CDR2 from the germline V gene are SNHLY and FYNNEI. The CDR3 consists of 16 residues. CDR3 sequence (DNA): TGTGCCAGCAGTGAGGCCGGGACAGGGATATACTCACCCCTCCACTTT. Amino acid sequence: CASSEAGTGIYSPLHF.

This chain uses TRBV7-9 with TRBJ1-6; 9 positions match TRBD1. CDR3 size: 16 residues. The J segment lost 6 bases and the V segment lost 3 bases, leaving 6 bases of the junction unmatched. CDR1 and CDR2 from the germline V gene are SEHNR and FQNEAQ (reference sequence). CDR3 sequence (DNA): TGTGCCAGCAGCTTCCCGGGACAGGGACGTAATTCACCCCTCCACTTT. It translates to CASSFPGQGRNSPLHF.